This is a list of T cell receptor beta chains from one sample in a study of beta chain features in type 1 diabetes. The method was immunoSEQ multiplex PCR; TCRdb's version includes in-frame clones alone and lacks a portion of them. Of under 350,000 clones listed, around 15% are singletons. Material for sequencing was naive CD4+ T cells from blood. These receptor sequences come from a young man with type 1 diabetes. CDR3s include the opening cysteine and the closing phenylalanine or tryptophan. The D gene is left open where the match is weak. Expanded clones are given a class, and other clones once, few, many or no size at all.

few,TRBD2,TRBJ2-3,TRBV5-4,TGTGCCAGCAGCTCCTACCTTGCGGGGAGGGACACAGATACGCAGTATTTT,CASSSYLAGRDTDTQYF
few,.,TRBJ1-2,TRBV4-3,TGCGCCAGCAGCCAACAGCAGGGGACCCACTATGGCTACACCTTC,CASSQQQGTHYGYTF
few,TRBD1,TRBJ1-2,TRBV30,TGTGCCTTGACAGGGCTGGGCTATGGCTACACCTTC,CALTGLGYGYTF
.,TRBD2,TRBJ2-2,TRBV7-8,TGTGCCAGCTTCTATCGGGGGGGAACCGGGGAGCTGTTTTTT,CASFYRGGTGELFF
.,.,TRBJ2-3,TRBV2,TGTGCCAGCAGCGAACCCCTAGCTTCTTACAGGGAAGATACGCAGTATTTT,CASSEPLASYREDTQYF
few,.,TRBJ2-2,TRBV14,TGTGCCAGCAGCCACCCTAGTGTCGCGAACACCGGGGAGCTGTTTTTT,CASSHPSVANTGELFF
few,.,TRBJ2-7,TRBV29-1,TGCAGCGCGTTGACGACAGGAACCTACGAGCAGTACTTC,CSALTTGTYEQYF
.,.,TRBJ1-2,TRBV19,TGTGCCAGTAGTATAAGGAGCTATGGCTACACCTTC,CASSIRSYGYTF
.,.,TRBJ2-7,TRBV7-2,TGTGCCAGCAGCTTTGGAGAAAACTACGAGCAGTACTTC,CASSFGENYEQYF
few,TRBD1,TRBJ2-3,TRBV5-1,TGCGCCAGCAGCTTGGACGGACAGGGCTCGGGTACGCAGTATTTT,CASSLDGQGSGTQYF
.,.,TRBJ2-1,TRBV5-6,TGTGCCAGCAGCTTGGTAGACGGGAATGAGCAGTTCTTC,CASSLVDGNEQFF